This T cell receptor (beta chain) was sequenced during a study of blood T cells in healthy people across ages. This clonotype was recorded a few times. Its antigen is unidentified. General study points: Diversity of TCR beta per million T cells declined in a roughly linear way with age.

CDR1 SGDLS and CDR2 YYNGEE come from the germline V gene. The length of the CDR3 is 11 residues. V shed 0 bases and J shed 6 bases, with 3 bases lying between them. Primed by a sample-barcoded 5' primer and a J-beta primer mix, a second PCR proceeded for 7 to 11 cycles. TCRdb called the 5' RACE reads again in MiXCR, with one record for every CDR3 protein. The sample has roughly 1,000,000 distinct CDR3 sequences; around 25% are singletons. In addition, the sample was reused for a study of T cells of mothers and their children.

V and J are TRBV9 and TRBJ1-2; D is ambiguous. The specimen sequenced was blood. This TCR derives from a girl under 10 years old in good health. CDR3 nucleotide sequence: TGTGCCAGCAGCGTAGGGCATGGCTACACCTTC. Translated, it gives CASSVGHGYTF.